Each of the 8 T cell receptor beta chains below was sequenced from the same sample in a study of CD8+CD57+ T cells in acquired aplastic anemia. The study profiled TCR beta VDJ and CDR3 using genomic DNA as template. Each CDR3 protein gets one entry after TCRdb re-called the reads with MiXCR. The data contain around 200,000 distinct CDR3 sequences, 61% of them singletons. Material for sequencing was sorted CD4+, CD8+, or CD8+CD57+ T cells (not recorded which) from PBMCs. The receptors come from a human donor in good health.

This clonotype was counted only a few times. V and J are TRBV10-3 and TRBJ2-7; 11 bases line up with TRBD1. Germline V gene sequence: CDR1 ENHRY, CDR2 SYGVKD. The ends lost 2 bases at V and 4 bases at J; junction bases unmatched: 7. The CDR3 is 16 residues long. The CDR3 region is CAISERWDRGGYEQYF. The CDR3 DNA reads TGTGCCATCAGTGAGAGGTGGGACAGGGGGGGGTACGAGCAGTACTTC.

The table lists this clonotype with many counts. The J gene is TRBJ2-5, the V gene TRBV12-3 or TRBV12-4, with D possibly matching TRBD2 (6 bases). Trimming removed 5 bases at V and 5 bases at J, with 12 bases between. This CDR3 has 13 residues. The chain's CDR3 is CASSDGGGETQYF. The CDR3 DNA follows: TGTGCCAGCAGTGACGGGGGAGGCGAGACCCAGTACTTC.

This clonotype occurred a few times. Here the CDR3 reads CAISFTSAPQYF. In DNA form, the CDR3 reads TGTGCCATCAGTTTTACTAGCGCACCCCAGTACTTC. This chain links TRBV10-3 with TRBJ2-5; 7 bases are a match to TRBD2. Trimming at V came to 5 bases and at J to 9 bases, leaving 6 bases not matched to a gene. The CDR3 spans 12 residues. Germline assignment: CDR1 ENHRY and CDR2 SYGVKD.

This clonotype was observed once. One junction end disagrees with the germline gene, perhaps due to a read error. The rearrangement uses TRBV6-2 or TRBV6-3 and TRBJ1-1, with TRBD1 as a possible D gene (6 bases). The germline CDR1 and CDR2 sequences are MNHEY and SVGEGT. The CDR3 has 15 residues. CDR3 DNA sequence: TGTGCCAGCAGAACTGACAGGAGACTGAACACTGAAGCTCTCTTT. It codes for CASRTDRRLNTEALF.

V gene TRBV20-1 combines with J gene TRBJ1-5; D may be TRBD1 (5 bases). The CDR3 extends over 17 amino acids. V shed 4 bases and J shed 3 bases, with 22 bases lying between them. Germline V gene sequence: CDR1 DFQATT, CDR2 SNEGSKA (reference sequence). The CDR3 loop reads CSAIPRPGGADNQPQHF. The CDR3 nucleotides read TGCAGTGCTATACCTCGGCCAGGCGGGGCGGACAATCAGCCCCAGCATTTT.

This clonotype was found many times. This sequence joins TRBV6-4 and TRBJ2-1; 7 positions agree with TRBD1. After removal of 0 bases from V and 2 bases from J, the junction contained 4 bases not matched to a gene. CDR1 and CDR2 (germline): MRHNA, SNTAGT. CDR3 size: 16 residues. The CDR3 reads CASSDSVDRTYNEQFF. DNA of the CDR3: TGTGCCAGCAGTGACTCTGTGGACAGGACCTACAATGAGCAGTTCTTC.

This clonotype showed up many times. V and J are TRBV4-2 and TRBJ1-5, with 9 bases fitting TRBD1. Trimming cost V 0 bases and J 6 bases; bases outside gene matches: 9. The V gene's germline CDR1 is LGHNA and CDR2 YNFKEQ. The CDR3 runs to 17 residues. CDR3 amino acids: CASSQDLGGQGIQPQHF. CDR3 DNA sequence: TGTGCCAGCAGCCAAGATTTGGGGGGACAGGGTATTCAGCCCCAGCATTTT.

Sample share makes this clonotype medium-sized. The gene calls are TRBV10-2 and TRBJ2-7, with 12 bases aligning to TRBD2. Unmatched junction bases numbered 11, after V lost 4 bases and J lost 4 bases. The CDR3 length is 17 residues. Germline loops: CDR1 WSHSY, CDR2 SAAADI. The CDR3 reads CASSAGLAGSWGYEQYF. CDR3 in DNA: TGCGCCAGCAGTGCCGGACTAGCGGGATCTTGGGGATACGAGCAGTACTTC.